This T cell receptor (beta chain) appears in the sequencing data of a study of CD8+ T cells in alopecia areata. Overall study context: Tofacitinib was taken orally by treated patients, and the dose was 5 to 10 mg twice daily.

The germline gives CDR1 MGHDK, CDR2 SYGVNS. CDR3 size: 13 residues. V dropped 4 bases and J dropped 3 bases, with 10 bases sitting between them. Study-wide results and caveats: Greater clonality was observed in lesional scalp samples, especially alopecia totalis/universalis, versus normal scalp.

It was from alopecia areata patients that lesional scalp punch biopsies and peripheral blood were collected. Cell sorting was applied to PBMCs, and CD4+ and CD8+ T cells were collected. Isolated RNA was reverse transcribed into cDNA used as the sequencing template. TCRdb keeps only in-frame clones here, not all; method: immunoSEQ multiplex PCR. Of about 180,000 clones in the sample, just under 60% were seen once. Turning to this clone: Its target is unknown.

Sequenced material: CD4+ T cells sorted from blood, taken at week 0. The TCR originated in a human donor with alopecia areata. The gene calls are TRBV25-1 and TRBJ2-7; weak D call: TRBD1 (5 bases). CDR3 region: CASSGRQFYEQYF. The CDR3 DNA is TGTGCCAGCAGTGGACGACAGTTCTACGAGCAGTACTTC.